A selection of T cell receptor beta chains follows, all from one sample in a study of blood T cell repertoires in COVID-19. Profiled with immunoSEQ multiplex PCR; TCRdb holds only in-frame clones, not every one. The sample includes about 50,000 clones, 85% to 95% of them seen just once. The sequencing input was peripheral blood. The source of these receptors is a woman of 80 years or more with acute or convalescent COVID-19. The CDR3 runs from the conserved cysteine through the conserved F or W. The D gene is left open where the match is weak. Clone size is given for some rows only: seen once, a few or many times, or a class if the clone is expanded.

TRBD1	.	TRBV29-1	TRBJ2-2	CSVEGTGAPGELFF	TGCAGCGTTGAGGGGACAGGGGCCCCCGGGGAGCTGTTTTTT
TRBD2	.	TRBV4-2	TRBJ2-7	CASSQEREEPREQYF	TGTGCCAGCAGCCAAGAGCGGGAGGAGCCGCGGGAGCAGTACTTC
.	once	TRBV9	TRBJ1-2	CASSKGWNYGYTF	TGTGCCAGCAGTAAGGGGTGGAACTATGGCTACACCTTC
.	.	TRBV6-1	TRBJ2-3	CASSDLTDTQYF	TGTGCCAGCAGTGACCTCACAGATACGCAGTATTTT
.	.	TRBV2	TRBJ1-1	CASSERQVGYGEAFF	TGTGCCAGCAGTGAGAGACAGGTAGGGTACGGTGAAGCTTTCTTT
.	.	TRBV7-2	TRBJ2-1	CASSLSFSGRTYNEQFF	TGTGCCAGCAGCTTATCCTTTAGCGGCCGGACCTACAATGAGCAGTTCTTC
TRBD1	.	TRBV7-2	TRBJ2-2	CASSSSGGNVGELFF	TGTGCCAGCAGCTCATCAGGGGGAAATGTAGGGGAGCTGTTTTTT
TRBD1	.	TRBV19	TRBJ1-3	CASSPGTGGDGNTIYF	TGTGCCAGTAGTCCCGGGACAGGGGGCGATGGAAACACCATATATTTT
TRBD1	.	TRBV28	TRBJ1-6	CASMGQAYSPLHF	TGTGCCAGCATGGGACAGGCTTATTCACCCCTCCACTTT
.	.	TRBV7-9	TRBJ2-7	CASSLQGGGSEQYF	TGTGCCAGCAGCCTGCAGGGTGGAGGGAGTGAGCAGTACTTC
.	.	TRBV19	TRBJ1-2	CASSRRGDYTF	TGTGCCAGTAGTCGCAGGGGCGACTACACCTTC
.	.	TRBV28	TRBJ1-5	CASRGPVGPQHF	TGTGCCAGCAGGGGCCCCGTAGGGCCCCAGCATTTT
.	.	TRBV30	TRBJ1-3	CAWSPQGRGLSGNTIYF	TGTGCCTGGAGTCCTCAGGGGAGGGGACTCTCTGGAAACACCATATATTTT
.	.	TRBV12-3/TRBV12-4	TRBJ2-5	CASSQQETQYF	TGTGCCAGCAGTCAACAAGAGACCCAGTACTTC
TRBD2	.	TRBV7-9	TRBJ2-1	CASSPLGTSGRYEQFF	TGTGCCAGCAGCCCCCTCGGGACTAGCGGGAGGTATGAGCAGTTCTTC
.	.	TRBV5-1	TRBJ2-1	CASSLAGADMYEQFF	TGCGCCAGCAGCTTGGCTGGGGCCGATATGTATGAGCAGTTCTTC
TRBD1	.	TRBV4-3	TRBJ1-2	CASSPQTGGVYGYTF	TGCGCCAGCAGCCCTCAGACAGGGGGCGTTTATGGCTACACCTTC
.	.	TRBV7-2	TRBJ2-7	CASSLGVSRGNEQYF	TGTGCCAGCAGCTTAGGTGTAAGTCGGGGAAACGAGCAGTACTTC
.	few	TRBV5-4	TRBJ1-1	CASSLGVSGAEAFF	TGTGCCAGCAGCTTGGGGGTTTCAGGGGCTGAAGCTTTCTTT
TRBD1	.	TRBV5-1	TRBJ1-2	CASRVTPSTGLGYTF	TGCGCCAGCAGAGTAACCCCCTCGACAGGGTTGGGCTACACCTTC
TRBD1	.	TRBV4-1	TRBJ2-7	CASSQQTGGSYEQYF	TGCGCCAGCAGCCAGCAGACAGGGGGGTCCTACGAGCAGTACTTC
.	.	TRBV24-1	TRBJ2-3	CATALGVGLADTQYF	TGTGCCACTGCACTCGGGGTGGGTTTGGCAGATACGCAGTATTTT
.	.	TRBV12-3/TRBV12-4	TRBJ2-6	CASSGSGANVLTF	TGTGCCAGCAGCGGCTCTGGGGCCAACGTCCTGACTTTC
.	few	TRBV5-4	TRBJ2-3	CASSLGGRRTDTQYF	TGTGCCAGCAGCTTGGGGGGCAGGCGCACAGATACGCAGTATTTT
TRBD2	.	TRBV4-2	TRBJ2-2	CASSSQARGGFRNTGELFF	TGTGCCAGCAGCTCCCAAGCCCGCGGGGGGTTCCGAAACACCGGGGAGCTGTTTTTT
TRBD2	.	TRBV27	TRBJ2-1	CASSPPLAVAYNEQFF	TGTGCCAGCAGTCCACCCCTAGCGGTGGCCTACAATGAGCAGTTCTTC
TRBD1	.	TRBV18	TRBJ1-1	CASSPQDREAEAFF	TGTGCCAGCTCACCACAGGACAGGGAGGCTGAAGCTTTCTTT
.	.	TRBV4-1	TRBJ2-7	CASSQAEGGPLSEQYF	TGCGCCAGCAGCCAAGCAGAAGGGGGACCTCTCAGCGAGCAGTACTTC
TRBD1	.	TRBV19	TRBJ2-7	CASSGGQGASDEQYF	TGTGCCAGTAGTGGAGGACAGGGGGCCAGCGACGAGCAGTACTTC
.	.	TRBV4-3	TRBJ2-7	CASSQDLGDEQYF	TGCGCCAGCAGCCAAGACTTGGGAGACGAGCAGTACTTC
.	.	TRBV6-2/TRBV6-3	TRBJ1-1	CASSSPRGTEAFF	TGTGCCAGCAGTTCGCCCAGGGGCACTGAAGCTTTCTTT
.	few	TRBV19	TRBJ1-1	CASSRGVNVGTEAFF	TGTGCCAGTAGTAGGGGGGTGAATGTGGGCACTGAAGCTTTCTTT